A selection of T cell receptor beta chains follows, all from one sample in a study of blood T cells in healthy people across ages. Each CDR3 protein gets one entry after TCRdb re-called the 5' RACE reads with MiXCR. The sample yields under 1,000,000 distinct CDR3 sequences, about 42% seen once. Sequenced sample: blood. These receptors originate from a man aged 80 or over in good health. Each CDR3 is given with its conserved first and last residue. A D gene is named only where the DNA matches it firmly. Rows may omit the clone size; those that give it use once, few, many or a size class.

V gene: TRBV29-1; J gene: TRBJ1-2; D gene: .; clone size: many; CDR3 protein: CSAQGLGGYTF; CDR3 DNA: TGCAGCGCCCAGGGCCTCGGTGGCTACACCTTC
V gene: TRBV15; J gene: TRBJ2-5; D gene: .; clone size: .; CDR3 protein: CATSRDLSAGLRETQYF; CDR3 DNA: TGTGCCACCAGCAGAGACCTTTCGGCAGGGTTACGGGAGACCCAGTACTTC
V gene: TRBV4-3; J gene: TRBJ2-1; D gene: TRBD2; clone size: few; CDR3 protein: CASSQDIAGRRNEQFF; CDR3 DNA: TGCGCCAGCAGCCAAGATATAGCGGGACGTCGGAATGAGCAGTTCTTC
V gene: TRBV5-1; J gene: TRBJ1-1; D gene: TRBD1; clone size: .; CDR3 protein: CASSLLPGQGDEAFF; CDR3 DNA: TGCGCCAGCAGCTTACTCCCGGGACAGGGGGATGAAGCTTTCTTT
V gene: TRBV7-3; J gene: TRBJ2-1; D gene: .; clone size: once; CDR3 protein: CAGSLSPILSSYNEQFF; CDR3 DNA: TGTGCCGGCAGCTTAAGTCCCATCCTCAGCTCCTACAATGAGCAGTTCTTC
V gene: TRBV29-1; J gene: TRBJ2-7; D gene: .; clone size: .; CDR3 protein: CSVEDVAYEQYF; CDR3 DNA: TGCAGCGTTGAAGACGTAGCCTACGAGCAGTACTTC
V gene: TRBV24-1; J gene: TRBJ2-1; D gene: .; clone size: few; CDR3 protein: CATSDLGGRTNEQFF; CDR3 DNA: TGTGCCACCAGTGATTTAGGGGGGAGGACGAATGAGCAGTTCTTC
V gene: TRBV6-5; J gene: TRBJ1-1; D gene: .; clone size: .; CDR3 protein: CASTEIDGYTEAFF; CDR3 DNA: TGTGCCAGCACGGAGATCGACGGATACACTGAAGCTTTCTTT
V gene: TRBV7-9; J gene: TRBJ2-5; D gene: TRBD2; clone size: .; CDR3 protein: CASSAGTSGRAVVETQYF; CDR3 DNA: TGTGCCAGCAGCGCAGGGACTAGCGGGAGGGCCGTTGTGGAGACCCAGTACTTC
V gene: TRBV7-6; J gene: TRBJ2-5; D gene: .; clone size: .; CDR3 protein: CASSLVPETQYF; CDR3 DNA: TGTGCCAGCAGCTTAGTTCCCGAGACCCAGTACTTC
V gene: TRBV12-3/TRBV12-4; J gene: TRBJ2-7; D gene: .; clone size: .; CDR3 protein: CASSFRDGTVDEQYF; CDR3 DNA: TGTGCCAGCAGTTTCCGGGACGGTACGGTGGACGAGCAGTACTTC
V gene: TRBV5-1; J gene: TRBJ2-5; D gene: .; clone size: few; CDR3 protein: CASSLDGGEETQYF; CDR3 DNA: TGCGCCAGCAGCTTGGACGGGGGAGAAGAGACCCAGTACTTC
V gene: TRBV10-3; J gene: TRBJ2-2; D gene: TRBD1; clone size: .; CDR3 protein: CAISESGQGANTGELFF; CDR3 DNA: TGTGCCATCAGTGAGTCTGGGCAGGGGGCGAACACCGGGGAGCTGTTTTTT
V gene: TRBV7-6; J gene: TRBJ2-7; D gene: .; clone size: .; CDR3 protein: CASSPQQGNEQYF; CDR3 DNA: TGTGCCAGCAGCCCTCAACAGGGAAACGAGCAGTACTTC
V gene: TRBV7-8; J gene: TRBJ2-7; D gene: .; clone size: .; CDR3 protein: CASSLALDSYYEQYF; CDR3 DNA: TGTGCCAGCAGCTTAGCATTAGACAGCTACTACGAGCAGTACTTC
V gene: TRBV20-1; J gene: TRBJ1-6; D gene: .; clone size: many; CDR3 protein: CSAKDGAMNSPLHF; CDR3 DNA: TGCAGTGCTAAGGACGGGGCAATGAATTCACCCCTCCACTTT
V gene: TRBV5-5; J gene: TRBJ2-3; D gene: .; clone size: .; CDR3 protein: CASSSRLYTQYF; CDR3 DNA: TGTGCCAGCAGCTCACGACTGTATACGCAGTATTTT
V gene: TRBV7-8; J gene: TRBJ2-7; D gene: .; clone size: .; CDR3 protein: CASSLEDSLYEQYF; CDR3 DNA: TGTGCCAGCAGCTTGGAGGACAGCCTCTACGAGCAGTACTTC
V gene: TRBV7-2; J gene: TRBJ2-7; D gene: TRBD2; clone size: few; CDR3 protein: CASSSGMAYEQYF; CDR3 DNA: TGTGCCAGCAGTAGCGGGATGGCCTACGAGCAGTACTTC
V gene: TRBV27; J gene: TRBJ2-3; D gene: TRBD1; clone size: .; CDR3 protein: CASSPRDRGYANQPQYF; CDR3 DNA: TGTGCCAGCAGTCCCAGGGACAGGGGGTACGCCAATCAGCCCCAGTATTTT
V gene: TRBV5-1; J gene: TRBJ1-1; D gene: TRBD1; clone size: once; CDR3 protein: CASSLAGTGATEAFF; CDR3 DNA: TGCGCCAGCAGCTTGGCCGGGACAGGGGCCACTGAAGCTTTCTTT
V gene: TRBV6-1; J gene: TRBJ2-1; D gene: TRBD2; clone size: .; CDR3 protein: CASSPGLAGGSYNEQFF; CDR3 DNA: TGTGCCAGCAGTCCGGGACTAGCGGGAGGGAGCTACAATGAGCAGTTCTTC
V gene: TRBV10-3; J gene: TRBJ1-5; D gene: TRBD1; clone size: .; CDR3 protein: CAISESPGGGTQHF; CDR3 DNA: TGTGCCATCAGTGAGTCCCCAGGGGGGGGTACCCAGCATTTT
V gene: TRBV5-1; J gene: TRBJ2-7; D gene: TRBD2; clone size: few; CDR3 protein: CASSPGLAGGSYEQYF; CDR3 DNA: TGCGCCAGCAGCCCGGGACTAGCGGGAGGTAGCTACGAGCAGTACTTC
V gene: TRBV12-3/TRBV12-4; J gene: TRBJ2-7; D gene: TRBD1; clone size: .; CDR3 protein: CASSFEPGTGGNYEQYF; CDR3 DNA: TGTGCCAGCAGTTTCGAACCCGGGACAGGGGGCAACTACGAGCAGTACTTC
V gene: TRBV12-3/TRBV12-4; J gene: TRBJ2-1; D gene: TRBD2; clone size: .; CDR3 protein: CASSETGTSGERWNEQFF; CDR3 DNA: TGTGCCAGCAGTGAAACAGGGACTAGCGGGGAACGGTGGAATGAGCAGTTCTTC
V gene: TRBV9; J gene: TRBJ1-5; D gene: .; clone size: few; CDR3 protein: CASSVDGDFQPQHF; CDR3 DNA: TGTGCCAGCAGCGTAGACGGGGATTTCCAGCCCCAGCATTTT
V gene: TRBV11-2; J gene: TRBJ1-1; D gene: .; clone size: .; CDR3 protein: CASSLDTYGEAFF; CDR3 DNA: TGTGCCAGCAGCTTAGACACTTACGGAGAAGCTTTCTTT
V gene: TRBV15; J gene: TRBJ2-7; D gene: .; clone size: few; CDR3 protein: CATSRDAGYEQYF; CDR3 DNA: TGTGCCACCAGCAGAGATGCCGGGTACGAGCAGTACTTC
V gene: TRBV6-2/TRBV6-3; J gene: TRBJ2-3; D gene: TRBD2; clone size: many; CDR3 protein: CASSPRRGRGDTQYF; CDR3 DNA: TGTGCCAGCAGCCCCCGACGGGGGAGGGGAGATACGCAGTATTTT
V gene: TRBV19; J gene: TRBJ1-5; D gene: .; clone size: .; CDR3 protein: CASSTPRNNQPQHF; CDR3 DNA: TGTGCCAGTAGTACACCCCGTAACAATCAGCCCCAGCATTTT
V gene: TRBV20-1; J gene: TRBJ2-3; D gene: .; clone size: .; CDR3 protein: CSASTGVVTDTQYF; CDR3 DNA: TGCAGTGCTAGCACGGGTGTGGTAACAGATACGCAGTATTTT
V gene: TRBV29-1; J gene: TRBJ1-2; D gene: .; clone size: .; CDR3 protein: CSVEEMNCGYTF; CDR3 DNA: TGCAGCGTTGAAGAAATGAACTGTGGCTACACCTTC
V gene: TRBV18; J gene: TRBJ2-1; D gene: .; clone size: .; CDR3 protein: CASSPQGSGIGNEQFF; CDR3 DNA: TGTGCCAGCTCACCTCAGGGGAGCGGGATAGGGAATGAGCAGTTCTTC
V gene: TRBV6-6; J gene: TRBJ2-1; D gene: .; clone size: .; CDR3 protein: CASSYSDRPYNEQFF; CDR3 DNA: TGTGCCAGCAGTTACTCCGACAGACCGTACAATGAGCAGTTCTTC
V gene: TRBV7-9; J gene: TRBJ2-7; D gene: .; clone size: few; CDR3 protein: CASSARESYEQYF; CDR3 DNA: TGTGCCAGCAGCGCCAGGGAGTCCTACGAGCAGTACTTC
V gene: TRBV27; J gene: TRBJ2-5; D gene: TRBD2; clone size: .; CDR3 protein: CASRGLAGGRETQYF; CDR3 DNA: TGTGCCAGCAGGGGACTAGCGGGGGGGCGAGAGACCCAGTACTTC